This TCR beta chain appears in the sequencing data of a study of T cell changes during pregnancy in multiple sclerosis (dated by TCRdb to about 2019). For the study in its entirety: The study looked at changes in the T cell repertoire across pregnancy in women with multiple sclerosis.

This clone has only one observation. Its cognate antigen has yet to be identified. No base-level quality is on record; no much larger clone is a single base apart. Library construction relied on the immunoSEQ multiplex PCR assay. The table was pulled from immuneACCESS by TCRdb, which kept in-frame rearrangements only. Such tables lose some clones; where checked, under half of the loss comes from unresolved V genes, and the rest has no known cause. Recorded for this sample are around 110,000 clones; roughly 89% of them occurred a single time. The ten largest clones capture approximately 1.5% of the sample. The receptor was isolated from a female donor with multiple sclerosis, enrolled in a pregnancy study. The sample here was peripheral blood, taken before pregnancy.

The DNA sequence is given as TGCGCCAGCAGCCAAGGGGTCAGCGGGAGGGCTGCAGATACGCAGTATTTT. Its translation reads: CASSQGVSGRAADTQYF. This receptor chain uses TRBV4-1 and TRBJ2-3; TRBD2 agrees with 10 junctional bases. V has 1 base trimmed and J has 4 bases trimmed; junction bases matching no gene number 8. The germline V gene supplies CDR1 MGHRA and CDR2 YSYEKL. The CDR3 measures 17 amino acids from cysteine to phenylalanine. Solely the CDR3 DNA is kept, with 51 bases framed from the first base.